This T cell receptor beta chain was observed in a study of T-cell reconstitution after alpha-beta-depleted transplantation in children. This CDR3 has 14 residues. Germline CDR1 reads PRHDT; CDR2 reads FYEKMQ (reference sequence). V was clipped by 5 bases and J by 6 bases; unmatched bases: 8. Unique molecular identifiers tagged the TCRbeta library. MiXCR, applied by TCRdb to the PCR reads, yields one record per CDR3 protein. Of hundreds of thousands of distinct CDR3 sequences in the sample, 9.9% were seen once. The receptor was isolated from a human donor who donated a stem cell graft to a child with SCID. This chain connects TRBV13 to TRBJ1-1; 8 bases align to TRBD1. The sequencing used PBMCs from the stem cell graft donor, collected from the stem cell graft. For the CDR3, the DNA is TGTGCCAGCAGCCCAGGACAGGGAATCTCTGAAGCTTTCTTT. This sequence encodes CASSPGQGISEAFF.